The T cell receptor beta chain under discussion was sequenced for a study of control samples from healthy donors and cancer patients. The CDR3 runs to 13 residues. V lost 3 bases to trimming and J lost 6 bases, with 11 bases between them. From germline, CDR1 is LNHDA and CDR2 SQIVND (reference sequence). Produced via immunoSEQ multiplex PCR; TCRdb's table is partial and in-frame only. The sample contains hundreds of thousands of clones, 90% of which appear only once. This clonotype originated in a middle-aged man with head and neck cancer. What was sequenced was PBMCs. J is TRBJ1-1 and V is TRBV19, with D possibly being TRBD1 (6 bases). The CDR3 bases are TGTGCCAGTAGTATGGTCAGGGGTGCTGAAGCTTTCTTT. Translation gives CASSMVRGAEAFF.